This T cell receptor beta chain was documented in a study of CD8 T cells in Susac syndrome. This clonotype was recorded once. Random-hexamer reverse transcription was applied to roughly 0.5 to 1 ug RNA. Using its own MiXCR run on the immunoSEQ multiplex PCR reads, TCRdb lists one record per CDR3 protein. The sample holds under 150,000 distinct CDR3 sequences, 75% to 90% seen once. V lost 2 bases and J 0 bases, leaving 11 bases between the germline ends. In germline, CDR1 is SEHNR, CDR2 FQNEAQ (reference sequence). This CDR3 is 16 amino acids long. V usage is TRBV7-9 and J usage is TRBJ2-1; D possibly matches TRBD1 or TRBD2 (5 bases each). The TCR was taken from a human donor with multiple sclerosis. Input material: CD8+ T cells from PBMCs. CDR3 residues: CASSLTEGPSYNEQFF. The CDR3 region has the DNA TGTGCCAGCAGCTTAACTGAGGGACCCTCCTACAATGAGCAGTTCTTC. The full variable domain, in which reference TRBV7-9 and TRBJ2-1 provide the parts outside the CDR3, is DTGVSQNPRHKITKRGQNVTFRCDPISEHNRLYWYRQTLGQGPEFLTYFQNEAQLEKSRLLSDRFSAERPKGSFSTLEIQRTEQGDSAMYLCASSLTEGPSYNEQFFGPGTRLTVL.